This TCR beta chain was sequenced in a study of cytomegalovirus exposure and HLA in healthy donors. Trimming removed 4 bases from V and 1 base from J, with 5 bases in between. This CDR3 spans 12 amino acids. Germline V gene sequence: CDR1 ENHRY, CDR2 SYGVKD. In the PCR, 60 Vbeta and 13 Jbeta primers were used. The table came from immunoSEQ multiplex PCR; TCRdb's copy has only in-frame clones and leaves some out. The repertoire holds 90,000 to 100,000 clones, 60% to 80% seen once, with under 20% in the top ten. This TCR was sampled from a woman aged 60-75 years in good health and CMV-seropositive. The sequenced material came from PBMCs. The chain carries TRBV10-3 and TRBJ2-7; no firm D call. The CDR3 sequence: CAISGGSYEQYF. Here the CDR3 DNA reads TGTGCCATCAGTGGCGGATCCTACGAGCAGTACTTC.